The clone carrying this T cell receptor beta chain was seen a few times. Its antigen is as yet unknown. Sampling of bone marrow took place during active disease in every patient. There are 14 residues in the CDR3. The ends lost 6 bases at V and 7 bases at J; junction bases unmatched: 10. Germline CDR1 reads LGHNT; CDR2 reads FRNRAP. From roughly 390 ng of RNA, a library with molecular barcoded alpha/delta and beta/gamma adaptors was made. TCRdb used MiXCR to reprocess the reads, holding one entry per CDR3 protein. The data contain around 140,000 distinct CDR3 sequences, about 13% of them seen just once; the ten biggest clones take up around 8.3%. This record comes from a study of read filtering for tumor transcriptome and immune sequencing. Findings and caveats of the study: RNA-seq captured clonotypes less deeply and reliably than IR-seq.

The source is a donor older than 35 with multiple myeloma. V and J are TRBV12-5 and TRBJ2-5; 8 bases are a match to TRBD1. Sequencing input: a population of CD138-negative cells sorted from bone marrow. CDR3 nucleotides: TGTGCTAGTGGCGCTGACAGGGGATTATTGACCCAGTACTTC. Translating it yields CASGADRGLLTQYF.